This T cell receptor beta chain is drawn from a study of blood T cell repertoires in COVID-19. This clone has more than one count but fewer than ten. Methods used by the authors: From reference gene primer amplification, estimates of nucleated cell counts were derived. This table comes from immunoSEQ multiplex PCR, and its TCRdb copy is limited to in-frame clones, with some not included. Clone size and V and J calls were adopted from that table, with D and trimming inferred from the DNA. The sample has around 170,000 clones, approximately 80% seen once. The CDR3 spans 14 residues. Trimming shortened V by 6 bases and J by 9 bases, and 22 bases separated the two germline ends. Per the germline V gene, CDR1 is SGHRS and CDR2 is YFSETQ. All enrollees were roughly 18 to 89 years old and from around 25 US areas. Participants reported their clinical history, and cohort assignment relied on those reports.

The chain has TRBV5-1 and TRBJ2-7, with D possibly TRBD2 on 5 matching bases. Sequencing was done on a sample of PBMCs or T cells enriched from blood (not recorded which). The TCR sequence derives from a man in his fifties or sixties who had been exposed to COVID-19. In nucleotides, the CDR3 is TGCGCCAGCAAACCTGAGGGCGTCCCTGCGCCGCAGTACTTC. It translates to CASKPEGVPAPQYF.